This record concerns one T cell receptor beta chain sequence. Its matching antigen is unknown. The source of the sample is a study of T cell responses to AZD1222 COVID-19 vaccine. Libraries were prepared by immunoSEQ multiplex PCR; TCRdb keeps only in-frame clonotypes and omits some of them. Altogether roughly 120,000 clones are present, 75% to 90% being singletons, with the ten largest covering roughly 4%. Germline lookup yields CDR1 SGHDT and CDR2 YYEEEE. V was shortened by 4 bases and J by 4 bases, with 17 bases between the two germline ends. This CDR3 region has 16 residues. Whole-study results and caveats: Repertoire sampling was restricted to post-peak T cell response timepoints. There were vaccine-associated CD4 TCRs across spike, dominant at 160-218 and 743-854. Baseline seropositives among AZD1222 recipients totaled only five to seven. Possibly, clonal diversity was underestimated; donors were largely white British and included more females.

This material consisted of peripheral blood, taken 28 days after the second AZD1222 dose. This sequence joins TRBV5-6 and TRBJ1-4; D is possibly TRBD1 (6 bases). This sequence was found in an adult who received the AZD1222 COVID-19 vaccine. CDR3 amino acids: CASSPSGWGLNEKLFF. The CDR3 coding sequence is TGTGCCAGCAGCCCCTCGGGGTGGGGGCTTAATGAAAAACTGTTTTTT. The variable domain in full, completed from reference TRBV5-6 and TRBJ1-4, reads DAGVTQSPTHLIKTRGQQVTLRCSPKSGHDTVSWYQQALGQGPQFIFQYYEEEERQRGNFPDRFSGHQFPNYSSELNVNALLLGDSALYLCASSPSGWGLNEKLFFGSGTQLSVL.